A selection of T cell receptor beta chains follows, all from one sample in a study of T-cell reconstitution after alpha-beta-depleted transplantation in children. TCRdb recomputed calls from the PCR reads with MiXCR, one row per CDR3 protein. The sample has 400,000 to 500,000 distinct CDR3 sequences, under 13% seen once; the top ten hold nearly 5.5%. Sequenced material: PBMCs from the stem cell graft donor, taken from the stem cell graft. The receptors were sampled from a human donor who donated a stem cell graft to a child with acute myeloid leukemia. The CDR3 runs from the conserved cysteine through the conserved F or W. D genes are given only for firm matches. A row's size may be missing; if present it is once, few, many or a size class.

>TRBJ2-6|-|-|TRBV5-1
CASSLDGAGANVLTF
TGCGCCAGCAGCTTGGATGGGGCTGGGGCCAACGTCCTGACTTTC
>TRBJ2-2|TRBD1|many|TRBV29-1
CSAWTGTNTGELFF
TGCAGCGCTTGGACAGGAACGAACACCGGGGAGCTGTTTTTT
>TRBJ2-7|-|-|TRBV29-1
CSAVGTSGEQYF
TGCAGCGCCGTCGGGACTTCAGGCGAGCAGTACTTC
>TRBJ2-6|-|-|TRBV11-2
CASSAVAGANVLTF
TGTGCCAGCAGCGCGGTTGCTGGGGCCAACGTCCTGACTTTC
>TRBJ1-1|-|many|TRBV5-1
CASSLDGGKTEAFF
TGCGCCAGCAGCTTGGATGGGGGTAAGACTGAAGCTTTCTTT
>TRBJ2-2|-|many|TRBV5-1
CASSLRGNTGELFF
TGTGCCAGCAGCCTTCGGGGGAACACCGGGGAGCTGTTTTTT
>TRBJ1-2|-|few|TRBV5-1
CASSLDLGAGSYGYTF
TGCGCCAGCAGCTTGGATCTGGGGGCAGGGTCCTATGGCTACACCTTC
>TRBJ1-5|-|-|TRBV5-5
CASSIDRLNQPQHF
TGTGCCAGCAGCATTGACAGGCTCAATCAGCCCCAGCATTTT
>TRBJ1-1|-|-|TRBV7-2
CASSLRGTLNTEAFF
TGTGCCAGCAGCTTACGGGGGACCTTGAACACTGAAGCTTTCTTT
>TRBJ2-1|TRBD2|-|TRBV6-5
CASSYLSGSGNEQFF
TGTGCCAGCAGTTACCTTAGCGGGAGTGGCAATGAGCAGTTCTTC
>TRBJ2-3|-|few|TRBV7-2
CASSRLVRDTQYF
TGTGCCAGCAGCCGACTAGTACGCGATACGCAGTATTTT
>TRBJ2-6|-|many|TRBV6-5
CASSQLSGANVLTF
TGTGCCAGCAGCCAGCTCTCTGGGGCCAACGTCCTGACTTTC
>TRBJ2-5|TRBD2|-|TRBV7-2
CASSLVSSGSLETQYF
TGTGCCAGCAGCTTAGTTTCCAGCGGGAGTCTCGAGACCCAGTACTTC
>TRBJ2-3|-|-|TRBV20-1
CSASDARSTDTQYF
TGCAGTGCTAGTGATGCCCGAAGCACAGATACGCAGTATTTT
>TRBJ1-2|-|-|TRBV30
CAWSDANYGYTF
TGTGCCTGGAGTGACGCAAACTATGGCTACACCTTC
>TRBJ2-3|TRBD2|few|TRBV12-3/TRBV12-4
CASTQMASGHTDTQYF
TGTGCCAGCACCCAAATGGCTAGCGGGCACACAGATACGCAGTATTTT
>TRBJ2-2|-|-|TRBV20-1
CSAVQGWNTGELFF
TGCAGTGCTGTACAGGGCTGGAACACCGGGGAGCTGTTTTTT
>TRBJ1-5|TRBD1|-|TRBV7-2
CASGYSSGGGQPQHF
TGTGCCAGCGGCTACTCATCAGGGGGTGGGCAGCCCCAGCATTTT
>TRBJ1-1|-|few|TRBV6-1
CASNPGQRSGLNTEAFF
TGTGCCAGCAATCCCGGACAGCGTTCCGGCCTGAACACTGAAGCTTTCTTT
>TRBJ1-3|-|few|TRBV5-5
CASSFLGSSGNTIYF
TGTGCCAGCAGCTTTCTGGGCTCCTCTGGAAACACCATATATTTT
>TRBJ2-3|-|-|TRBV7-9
CASSLWRAASTDTQYF
TGTGCCAGCAGCCTGTGGAGGGCGGCTAGCACAGATACGCAGTATTTT
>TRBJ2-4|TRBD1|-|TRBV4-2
CASSHRQGENIQYF
TGTGCCAGCAGCCACCGACAGGGAGAAAACATTCAGTACTTC
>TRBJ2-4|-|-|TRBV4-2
CVSSQEGRLVGPKNIQYF
TGTGTCAGCAGCCAAGAGGGGAGGCTAGTAGGGCCCAAAAACATTCAGTACTTC
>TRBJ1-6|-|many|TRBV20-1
CSASSANNYNSPLHF
TGCAGTGCTAGTTCTGCTAATAACTATAATTCACCCCTCCACTTT
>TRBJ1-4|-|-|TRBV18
CASSPPGVRTNEKLFF
TGTGCCAGCTCACCTCCAGGGGTTAGGACTAATGAAAAACTGTTTTTT
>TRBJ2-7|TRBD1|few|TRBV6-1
CASSEGTASYEQYF
TGTGCCAGCTCCGAAGGGACAGCTTCCTACGAGCAGTACTTC
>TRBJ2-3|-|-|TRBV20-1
CSAKKRQGPLLTDTQYF
TGCAGTGCTAAAAAGAGGCAAGGACCCCTTTTAACAGATACGCAGTATTTT
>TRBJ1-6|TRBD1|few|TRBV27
CASSLLFGDRVNSPLHF
TGTGCCAGCAGTTTATTGTTCGGGGACAGGGTAAATTCACCCCTCCACTTT
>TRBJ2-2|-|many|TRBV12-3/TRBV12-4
CASAGGQNTGELFF
TGTGCCAGCGCTGGGGGACAGAACACCGGGGAGCTGTTTTTT
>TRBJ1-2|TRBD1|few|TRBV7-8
CASSLYQDRDDYGYTF
TGTGCCAGCAGCTTATATCAGGACAGGGATGACTATGGCTACACCTTC
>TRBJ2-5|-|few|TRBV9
CASGPEETQYF
TGTGCCAGCGGTCCAGAAGAGACCCAGTACTTC
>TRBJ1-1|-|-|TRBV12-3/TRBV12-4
CASGRGGTNTEAFF
TGTGCCAGCGGGCGGGGCGGGACAAACACTGAAGCTTTCTTT
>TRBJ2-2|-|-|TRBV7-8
CASSLGGPGTGELFF
TGTGCCAGCAGCTTAGGGGGTCCGGGAACCGGGGAGCTGTTTTTT
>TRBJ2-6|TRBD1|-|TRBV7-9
CASSSGQGTSGANVLTF
TGTGCCAGCAGCTCGGGACAGGGAACCTCTGGGGCCAACGTCCTGACTTTC
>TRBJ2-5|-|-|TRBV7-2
CASSPTGTHYVGETQYF
TGTGCCAGCAGCCCAACGGGGACCCACTACGTCGGAGAGACCCAGTACTTC
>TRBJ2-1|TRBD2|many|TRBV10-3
CACLGSGSNEQFF
TGTGCCTGCCTAGGTAGCGGGAGCAATGAGCAGTTCTTC
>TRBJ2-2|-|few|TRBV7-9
CASSGAHGELFF
TGTGCCAGCAGCGGAGCGCACGGGGAGCTGTTTTTT
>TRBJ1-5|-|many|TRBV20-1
CSARRGGNQPQHF
TGCAGTGCGCGGAGGGGAGGGAATCAGCCCCAGCATTTT
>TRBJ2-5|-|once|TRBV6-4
CASSEGGGRQETQYF
TGTGCCAGCAGTGAAGGGGGTGGGAGACAAGAGACCCAGTACTTC
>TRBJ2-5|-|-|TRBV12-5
CASGPDSGRVYF
TGTGCTAGTGGTCCCGACAGCGGTCGCGTGTACTTC
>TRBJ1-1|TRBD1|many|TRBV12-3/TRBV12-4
CASIPGQGAHTEAFF
TGTGCCAGCATCCCGGGACAGGGGGCCCACACTGAAGCTTTCTTT
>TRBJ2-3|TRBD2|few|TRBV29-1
CSVAGTSIDQSDTQYF
TGCAGCGTTGCCGGGACTAGCATTGATCAGTCAGATACGCAGTATTTT